This TCR beta chain derives from a study of blood T cell repertoires in COVID-19. Sequencing was performed with immunoSEQ multiplex PCR; in TCRdb, only in-frame clones are kept and a portion is missing. Of around 150,000 clones in the sample, 65% to 85% are singletons; the top ten hold almost 9%. This clonotype originated in a man aged 25-45 years with COVID-19, enrolled during active disease. Sequenced input: peripheral blood.

The CDR3 DNA sequence: TGTGCCAGTAGAGGACAGGGGCAGCAAAGCTATGGCTACACCTTC. Its protein is CASRGQGQQSYGYTF. The chain uses TRBV19 and TRBJ1-2; 9 nucleotides match TRBD1. V was pared by 6 bases and J by 4 bases, with 9 bases of the junction left unmatched. Looked up from germline, CDR1 is LNHDA and CDR2 is SQIVND (reference sequence). The CDR3 runs 15 residues.